This T cell receptor (beta chain) was sequenced for a study of T cell repertoires in cytomegalovirus infection. The overall study: Recently identified HLA-C-restricted CMV epitopes were used, and well-studied HLA-B-restricted CMV epitopes were used as well. Public TCR beta signatures were indicative of both CMV infection and a matching HLA type.

This clonotype appeared a few times. Antigen specificity is unknown. The study, taken as a whole, reports: Summed public TCR beta family frequency identified CMV carriers bearing the relevant HLA. HLA-C-restricted CMV-specific TCR beta clonotypes were dominant in the ex vivo response.

The CDR3 has 16 residues. Germline assignment: CDR1 MNHEY and CDR2 SVGEGT. V shed 0 bases and J shed 0 bases, with 11 bases lying between them. From the reads, TCRdb called clonotypes with MiXCR, one entry per CDR3 protein. In the table there are about 500,000 distinct CDR3 sequences, 30% to 40% of which are singletons. The sequence derives from a human donor in good health (CMV status not recorded). Some clones in this sample may be carry-over from other donors' samples. The chain recombines TRBV6-2 or TRBV6-3 with TRBJ1-1, with D maybe TRBD1 (5 bases). Sequences were derived from cultured PBMCs, sampled from culture after CMV antigen stimulation. This CDR3 reads CASSYSPGLMNTEAFF. The CDR3 DNA sequence: TGTGCCAGCAGTTACTCCCCGGGACTCATGAACACTGAAGCTTTCTTT.